The subject of this entry is one TCR beta chain. As yet, its antigen is unknown. This CDR3 is 15 amino acids long. With 0 bases clipped from V and 5 bases from J, the junction kept 3 bases outside the gene matches. CDR1 is LGHDT, CDR2 YNNKEL, per germline (reference sequence). The sample belongs to a study of T cell responses to AZD1222 COVID-19 vaccine. Overall study results and limits: Most donors were white British, females outnumbered males, and clonal diversity was possibly underestimated. Per reports, nearly half of all spike-specific TCRs target regions that are unmutated in variants.

Clones were read by immunoSEQ multiplex PCR, and TCRdb kept only the in-frame ones, dropping some. Of some 130,000 clones listed, 93% were seen once; the top ten hold 5.1%. The chain has TRBV3-1 (or the pseudogene TRBV3-2) and TRBJ2-1, with TRBD2 matching 8 bases. This clonotype was obtained from an adult in good health. The sample was peripheral blood, taken on day 0 of AZD1222 vaccination. The CDR3 loop reads CASSQELAENNEQFF. CDR3 DNA: TGTGCCAGCAGCCAAGAACTAGCGGAGAACAATGAGCAGTTCTTC.